This T cell receptor beta chain was retrieved from a study of blood T cell repertoires in COVID-19. Original handling: Estimation of nucleated cell counts relied on the amplification of reference gene primers. Measured with immunoSEQ multiplex PCR; TCRdb has only the in-frame clones, and not every one. That table is the source of V, J and clone size, and D and trimming were worked out from the DNA. The sample consists of some 240,000 clones, over 80% of them appearing once. The sequencing input was peripheral blood. This clonotype was sampled from a woman between 40 and 55 years old who had recovered from COVID-19.

CDR3 in DNA: TGTGCCAGCACCCCATGGGGGGTAGGCACTGAAGCTTTCTTT. It specifies CASTPWGVGTEAFF. The chain employs TRBV27 and TRBJ1-1; TRBD1 might be the D (5 bases). From germline, CDR1 is MNHEY and CDR2 SMNVEV (reference sequence). The V end lost 7 bases, the J end lost 4 bases, and 16 bases lay between the germline ends. The CDR3 runs to 14 residues.